This T cell receptor beta chain is from a study of T cells in Graves' hyperthyroidism and ophthalmopathy. Overall study context: Pretreatment peripheral blood was obtained at initial diagnosis. Overall study findings and caveats: Blood shared most expanded thyroid clonotypes above 0.001.

In regard to this clonotype: Its antigen is unknown.

Uncontrolled infection, other autoimmune disease, pregnancy or lactation barred patients from enrollment. Using more than 7.5 ml of fresh peripheral blood, PBMCs were prepared. TCR beta CDR3 region amplification was performed from RNA transcripts. The HTBI primer set was used in a first-round RT-PCR of the TCR CDR3. TCRdb reprocessed the multiplex PCR reads via MiXCR and lists one record per CDR3 protein. The repertoire consists of 500,000 or so distinct CDR3 sequences, with about a sixth occurring once and the leading ten covering roughly a sixth. The sequenced material came from blood. This receptor was obtained from a woman aged 18-35 years with Graves' ophthalmopathy.

In DNA, the CDR3 is TGTGCCAGTAGTATAGATCTTGCCCAGCGGGCTTACAATGAGCAGTTCTTC. Amino acids: CASSIDLAQRAYNEQFF. V is TRBV19 and J is TRBJ2-1, with TRBD2 as a possible D gene (6 bases). Trimming stripped 0 bases from V and 4 bases from J, with 16 bases between. This CDR3 spans 17 amino acids. Germline CDR1 reads LNHDA; CDR2 reads SQIVND (reference sequence).